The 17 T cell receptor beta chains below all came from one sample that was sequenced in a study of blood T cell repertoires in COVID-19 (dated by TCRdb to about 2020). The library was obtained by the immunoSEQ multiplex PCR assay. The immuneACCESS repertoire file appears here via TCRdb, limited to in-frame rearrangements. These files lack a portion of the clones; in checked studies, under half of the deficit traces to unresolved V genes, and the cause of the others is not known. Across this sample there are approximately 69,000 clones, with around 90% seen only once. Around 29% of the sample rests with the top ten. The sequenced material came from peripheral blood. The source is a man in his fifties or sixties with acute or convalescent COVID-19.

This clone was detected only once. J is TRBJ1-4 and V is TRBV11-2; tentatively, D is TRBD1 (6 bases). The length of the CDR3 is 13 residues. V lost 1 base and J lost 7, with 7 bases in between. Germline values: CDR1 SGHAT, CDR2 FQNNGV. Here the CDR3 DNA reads TGTGCCAGCAGCTTAGGGACAGTTGAAAAACTGTTTTTT. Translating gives CASSLGTVEKLFF.

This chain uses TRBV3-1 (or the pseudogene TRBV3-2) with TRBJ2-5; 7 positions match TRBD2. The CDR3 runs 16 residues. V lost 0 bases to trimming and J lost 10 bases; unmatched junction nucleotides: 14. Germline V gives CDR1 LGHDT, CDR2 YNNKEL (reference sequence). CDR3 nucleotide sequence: TGTGCCAGCAGCCAAGATGGAGCTAGCGGACCGGGGGTCCAGTACTTC. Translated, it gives CASSQDGASGPGVQYF.

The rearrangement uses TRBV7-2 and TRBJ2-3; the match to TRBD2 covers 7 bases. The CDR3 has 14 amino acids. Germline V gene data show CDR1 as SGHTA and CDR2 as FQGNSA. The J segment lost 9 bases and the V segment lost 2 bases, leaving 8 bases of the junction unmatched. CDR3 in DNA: TGTGCCAGCAGCTTAAGTCTTGCGGGGGACACGCAGTATTTT. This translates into CASSLSLAGDTQYF.

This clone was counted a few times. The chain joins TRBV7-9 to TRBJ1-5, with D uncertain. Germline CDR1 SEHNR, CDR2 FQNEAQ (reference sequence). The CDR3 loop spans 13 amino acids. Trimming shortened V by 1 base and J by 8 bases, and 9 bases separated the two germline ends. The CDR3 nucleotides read TGTGCCAGCAGCTTAGACCTCGAGGAGCCCCAGCATTTT. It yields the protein CASSLDLEEPQHF.

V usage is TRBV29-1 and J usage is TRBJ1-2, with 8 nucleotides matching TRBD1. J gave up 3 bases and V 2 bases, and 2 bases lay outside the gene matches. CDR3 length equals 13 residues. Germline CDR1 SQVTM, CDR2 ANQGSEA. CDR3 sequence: CSVETDRDYGYTF. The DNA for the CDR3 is TGCAGCGTTGAAACGGACAGGGACTATGGCTACACCTTC.

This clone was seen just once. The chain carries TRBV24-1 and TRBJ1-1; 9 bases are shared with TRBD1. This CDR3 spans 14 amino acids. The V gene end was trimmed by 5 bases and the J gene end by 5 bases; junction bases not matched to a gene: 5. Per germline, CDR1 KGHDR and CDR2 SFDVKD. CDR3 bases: TGTGCCACCAGTGGCGGGACAGGGAGAACTGAAGCTTTCTTT. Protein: CATSGGTGRTEAFF.

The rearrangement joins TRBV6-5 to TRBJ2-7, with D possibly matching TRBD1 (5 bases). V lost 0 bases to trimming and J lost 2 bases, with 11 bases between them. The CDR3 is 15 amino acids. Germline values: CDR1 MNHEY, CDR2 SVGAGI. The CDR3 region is CASSYSKVRAYEQYF. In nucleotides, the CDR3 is TGTGCCAGCAGTTACTCGAAGGTCAGGGCCTACGAGCAGTACTTC.

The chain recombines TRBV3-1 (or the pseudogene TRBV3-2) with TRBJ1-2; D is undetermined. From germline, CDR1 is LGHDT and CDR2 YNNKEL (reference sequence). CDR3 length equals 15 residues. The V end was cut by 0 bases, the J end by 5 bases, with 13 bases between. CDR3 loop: CASSQDSRVLYGYTF. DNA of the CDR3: TGTGCCAGCAGCCAAGATTCGAGGGTCCTTTATGGCTACACCTTC.

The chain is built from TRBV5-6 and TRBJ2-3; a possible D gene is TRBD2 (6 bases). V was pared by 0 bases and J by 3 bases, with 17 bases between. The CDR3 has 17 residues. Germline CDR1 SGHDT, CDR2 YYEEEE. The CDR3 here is CASSLDLVVGGTDTQYF. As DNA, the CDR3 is TGTGCCAGCAGCTTGGATCTCGTTGTCGGGGGAACAGATACGCAGTATTTT.

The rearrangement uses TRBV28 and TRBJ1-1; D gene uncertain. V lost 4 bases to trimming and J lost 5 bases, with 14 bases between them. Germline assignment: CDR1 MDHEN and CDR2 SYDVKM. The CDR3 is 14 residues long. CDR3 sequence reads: CASSSPSVETEAFF. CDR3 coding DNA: TGTGCCAGCAGTTCCCCTAGCGTTGAGACTGAAGCTTTCTTT.

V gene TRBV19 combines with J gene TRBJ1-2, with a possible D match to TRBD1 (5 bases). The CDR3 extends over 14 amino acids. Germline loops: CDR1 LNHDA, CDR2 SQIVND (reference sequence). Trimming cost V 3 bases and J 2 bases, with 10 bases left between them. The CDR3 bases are TGTGCCAGTAGTATTTCTAAGGGGAACTATGGCTACACCTTC. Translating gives CASSISKGNYGYTF.

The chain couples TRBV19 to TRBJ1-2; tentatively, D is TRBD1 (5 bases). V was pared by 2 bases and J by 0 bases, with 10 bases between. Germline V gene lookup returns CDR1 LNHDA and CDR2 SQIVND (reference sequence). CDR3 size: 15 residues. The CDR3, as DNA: TGTGCCAGTAGTATACAGGGCAACTCTAACTATGGCTACACCTTC. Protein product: CASSIQGNSNYGYTF.

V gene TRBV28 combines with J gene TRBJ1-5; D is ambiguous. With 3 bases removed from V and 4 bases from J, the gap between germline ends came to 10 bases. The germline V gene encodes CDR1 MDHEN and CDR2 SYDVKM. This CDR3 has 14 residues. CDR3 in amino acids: CASSFSRTNQPQHF. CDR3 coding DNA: TGTGCCAGCAGTTTCTCGAGAACGAATCAGCCCCAGCATTTT.

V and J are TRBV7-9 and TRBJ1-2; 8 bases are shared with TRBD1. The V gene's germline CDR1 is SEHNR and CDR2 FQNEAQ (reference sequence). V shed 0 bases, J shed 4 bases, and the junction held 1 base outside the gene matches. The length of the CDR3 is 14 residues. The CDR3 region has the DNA TGTGCCAGCAGCTTAGCCGGACAGGGCTATGGCTACACCTTC. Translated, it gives CASSLAGQGYGYTF. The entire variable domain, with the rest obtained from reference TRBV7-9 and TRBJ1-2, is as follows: DTGVSQNPRHKITKRGQNVTFRCDPISEHNRLYWYRQTLGQGPEFLTYFQNEAQLEKSRLLSDRFSAERPKGSFSTLEIQRTEQGDSAMYLCASSLAGQGYGYTFGSGTRLTVV.

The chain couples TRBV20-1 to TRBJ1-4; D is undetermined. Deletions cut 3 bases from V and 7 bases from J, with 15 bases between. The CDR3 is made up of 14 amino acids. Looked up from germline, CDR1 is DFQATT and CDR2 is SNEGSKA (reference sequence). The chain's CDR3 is CSASDTRAGEKLFF. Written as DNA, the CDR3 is TGCAGTGCTAGTGATACGAGGGCAGGTGAAAAACTGTTTTTT.

The CDR3 sequence is CASSPGQPVSPLHF. CDR3 nucleotides: TGTGCCAGCAGTCCCGGACAGCCCGTTTCACCCCTCCACTTT. The chain combines TRBV7-9 with TRBJ1-6, with D possibly TRBD1 on 6 matching bases. The CDR3 length is 14 residues. Germline V gene lookup returns CDR1 SEHNR and CDR2 FQNEAQ (reference sequence). Trimming stripped 6 bases from V and 9 bases from J, with 15 bases between.

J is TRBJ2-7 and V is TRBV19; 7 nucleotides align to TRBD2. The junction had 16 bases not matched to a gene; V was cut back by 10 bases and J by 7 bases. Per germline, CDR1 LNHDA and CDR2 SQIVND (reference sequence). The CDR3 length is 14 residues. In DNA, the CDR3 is TGTGCCACTCAGCGGGACGCAACTTTAGGGGAGCAGTACTTC. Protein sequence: CATQRDATLGEQYF.